These T cell receptor beta chains were read from a single sample in a study of shared clonotypes between healthy human individuals. Data came from immunoSEQ multiplex PCR; TCRdb stores just in-frame clones and leaves some out. The sample contains some 2,000,000 clones, about 94% of which appear only once. Specimen: naive CD8+ T cells sorted from blood. Receptors originate from a man aged 18 to 35 in good health. The conserved cysteine and the conserved F or W are not part of the CDR3 here. Each record gives: V gene, J gene, clone size, CDR3 protein. Part of the rows lack a size; the others show once, few, many or a class for expanded clones.

TRBV7-6	TRBJ2-3	-	ASSLRGGYADTQY
TRBV5-6	TRBJ2-7	-	ASSLEALIGYEQY
TRBV7-9	TRBJ2-3	-	ASSLGTGEFELFTDTQY
TRBV5-6	TRBJ2-2	-	ASSPGLANTGELF
TRBV19	TRBJ2-7	-	ASSQPPGQDYEQY
TRBV28	TRBJ2-5	-	AISLGSLETQY
TRBV9	TRBJ2-7	-	ASNQGDSTYEQY
TRBV10-3	TRBJ2-7	-	AIRGPTLFH
TRBV2	TRBJ2-2	-	ASTLAGGPDESTGELF
TRBV18	TRBJ2-7	-	ASSPDGSYEQY
TRBV5-1	TRBJ2-1	-	ASSPLAVSLNEQF
TRBV29-1	TRBJ2-7	-	SVEEGSYEQY
TRBV18	TRBJ2-3	-	ASSLDRGRSDTQY
TRBV5-6	TRBJ2-7	-	ASSLIDEQY
TRBV10-3	TRBJ2-1	-	AISAATGRVLGGDEQF
TRBV7-2	TRBJ1-2	-	ASSLAGEAYGYT
TRBV5-8	TRBJ2-7	once	ASSLGGIAYEQY
TRBV27	TRBJ1-5	-	ASSFLPGQPQH
TRBV18	TRBJ1-1	few	ASSPPSHFEAF
TRBV19	TRBJ2-2	-	ASTHPGWGTGELF
TRBV7-8	TRBJ2-7	-	ASSPLAGTYEQY
TRBV25-1	TRBJ1-1	-	ASSEYARPATEAF
TRBV5-1	TRBJ1-2	-	ASALVPEESYGYT
TRBV18	TRBJ1-1	once	ASSPPPGRKELEAF
TRBV27	TRBJ2-7	-	ASSSPLDRLEY
TRBV6-5	TRBJ2-7	-	ASSVGDEQY
TRBV7-9	TRBJ2-7	-	ASTVTGSSYEQY
TRBV5-1	TRBJ2-2	once	ASSSGLAGLTGELF
TRBV7-2	TRBJ2-7	-	ASSYLGPTYEQY
TRBV30	TRBJ1-5	-	AWSVQGAAYNQPQH
TRBV14	TRBJ2-7	-	ASRDTGTGNYEQY
TRBV5-1	TRBJ2-7	-	ASSLAPTYEQY
TRBV7-6	TRBJ1-1	-	ASSLDDSNTEAF
TRBV29-1	TRBJ1-2	-	SVEDLGTGDYGYT
TRBV27	TRBJ2-7	-	ASSLLRDYEQY
TRBV13	TRBJ2-1	-	ASGENLSYNEQF
TRBV27	TRBJ2-7	-	ASSLGTGGDEQY